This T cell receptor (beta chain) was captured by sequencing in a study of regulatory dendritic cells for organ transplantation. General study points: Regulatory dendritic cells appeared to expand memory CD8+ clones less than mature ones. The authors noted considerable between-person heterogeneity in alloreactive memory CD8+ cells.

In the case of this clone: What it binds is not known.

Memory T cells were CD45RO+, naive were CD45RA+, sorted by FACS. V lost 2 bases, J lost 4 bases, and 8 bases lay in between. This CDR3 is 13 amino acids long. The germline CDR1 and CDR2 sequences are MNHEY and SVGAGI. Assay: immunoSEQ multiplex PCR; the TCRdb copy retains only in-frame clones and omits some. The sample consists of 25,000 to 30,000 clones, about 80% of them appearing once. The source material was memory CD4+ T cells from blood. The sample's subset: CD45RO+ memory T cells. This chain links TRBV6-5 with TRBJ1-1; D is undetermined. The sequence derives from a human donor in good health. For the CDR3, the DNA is TGTGCCAGCAGTTACGATGCGGCCACTGAAGCTTTCTTT. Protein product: CASSYDAATEAFF.